The 19 T cell receptor beta chains below all came from one sample that was sequenced in a study of T cell changes during pregnancy in multiple sclerosis. Only in-frame clones appear in the TCRdb table, and some are missing; sequencing was by immunoSEQ multiplex PCR. Of 95,000 to 110,000 clones in the sample, 85% to 95% were seen once. The source was peripheral blood, collected in the third trimester of pregnancy. The receptors originated from a female donor in good health, enrolled as a control in a pregnancy study.

The gene calls are TRBV27 and TRBJ1-6, with 9 bases fitting TRBD1. This CDR3 region has 15 residues. Germline V CDR1 and CDR2: MNHEY, SMNVEV (reference sequence). Losses at the gene ends were 5 bases for V and 6 bases for J; bases not matched to a gene: 5. The CDR3, as DNA: TGTGCCAGCAGTCAAATGGGACAGGGTAATTCACCCCTCCACTTT. This encodes CASSQMGQGNSPLHF.

V gene TRBV5-1 combines with J gene TRBJ2-5; D may be TRBD2 (6 bases). CDR1 and CDR2 (germline): SGHRS, YFSETQ. Deletions cut 2 bases from V and 5 bases from J, with 7 bases between. The CDR3 is made up of 12 amino acids. The CDR3 loop is CASSFRGETQYF. The CDR3, as DNA: TGCGCCAGCAGCTTCCGGGGGGAGACCCAGTACTTC.

The chain links TRBV5-6 to TRBJ2-7; 9 bases agree with TRBD1. This CDR3 comprises 15 residues. J lost 2 bases, V lost 3 bases, and 6 bases had no gene match. The germline CDR1 and CDR2 sequences are SGHDT and YYEEEE. CDR3 protein: CASSWGQGFPYEQYF. The CDR3, as DNA: TGTGCCAGCAGCTGGGGACAGGGTTTTCCCTACGAGCAGTACTTC. The entire variable domain, with the rest obtained from reference TRBV5-6 and TRBJ2-7, is as follows: DAGVTQSPTHLIKTRGQQVTLRCSPKSGHDTVSWYQQALGQGPQFIFQYYEEEERQRGNFPDRFSGHQFPNYSSELNVNALLLGDSALYLCASSWGQGFPYEQYFGPGTRLTVT.

The genes are TRBV18 and TRBJ2-1; 10 bases align to TRBD2. CDR3 length: 15 amino acids. The germline V gene has CDR1 KGHSH and CDR2 LQKENI. With V trimmed by 3 bases and J by 5 bases, 4 bases remained unmatched. The CDR3 loop is CASSPPSGGDNEQFF. The CDR3 DNA follows: TGTGCCAGCTCACCTCCAAGCGGGGGGGACAATGAGCAGTTCTTC. Together with reference TRBV18 and TRBJ2-1, the CDR3 gives the full variable domain: NAGVMQNPRHLVRRRGQEARLRCSPMKGHSHVYWYRQLPEEGLKFMVYLQKENIIDESGMPKERFSAEFPKEGPSILRIQQVVRGDSAAYFCASSPPSGGDNEQFFGPGTRLTVL.

The gene calls are TRBV4-3 and TRBJ1-6; TRBD1 aligns across 8 bases. The ends lost 4 bases at V and 10 bases at J; junction bases unmatched: 12. Germline V CDR1 and CDR2: LGHNA, YSLEER. This CDR3 is built from 16 residues. The CDR3 loop reads CASSLGQGKAGSPLHF. In nucleotides, the CDR3 is TGCGCCAGCAGCCTAGGACAGGGAAAGGCTGGGTCACCCCTCCACTTT.

V usage is TRBV19 and J usage is TRBJ2-7; TRBD1 aligns across 10 bases. V lost 8 bases to trimming and J lost 3 bases; unmatched junction nucleotides: 4. This CDR3 is 13 amino acids long. Germline-derived CDR1 and CDR2 are LNHDA and SQIVND (reference sequence). CDR3 region: CASRRTGGYEQYF. CDR3 nucleotides: TGTGCCAGTCGACGGACAGGGGGCTACGAGCAGTACTTC.

This clone has only one observation. The V gene is TRBV7-2, the J gene TRBJ2-2; the D is unclear. Germline-derived CDR1 and CDR2 are SGHTA and FQGNSA. The CDR3 has 13 residues. V dropped 5 bases and J dropped 7 bases, with 11 bases sitting between them. The CDR3 sequence is CASSPRLHGELFF. CDR3 nucleotides: TGTGCCAGCAGCCCCCGACTCCACGGGGAGCTGTTTTTT.

This chain links TRBV6-5 with TRBJ2-3, with 9 bases fitting TRBD2. The ends lost 4 bases at V and 14 bases at J; junction bases unmatched: 10. The CDR3 sequence is 13 residues long. Per germline, CDR1 MNHEY and CDR2 SVGAGI. This chain's CDR3 is CASSSPAGGGWYF. CDR3 DNA: TGTGCCAGCAGTTCACCAGCGGGGGGTGGCTGGTATTTT.

This chain uses TRBV7-9 with TRBJ1-3; possibly TRBD1 for D (5 bases). Looked up from germline, CDR1 is SEHNR and CDR2 is FQNEAQ (reference sequence). The CDR3 consists of 13 residues. V was clipped by 5 bases and J by 5 bases, with 10 bases between them. The CDR3 DNA follows: TGTGCCAGCAGCGCCGGGGGTCGAAACACCATATATTTT. Translated: CASSAGGRNTIYF. Using reference TRBV7-9 and TRBJ1-3 for the parts outside the CDR3, the full variable domain is DTGVSQNPRHKITKRGQNVTFRCDPISEHNRLYWYRQTLGQGPEFLTYFQNEAQLEKSRLLSDRFSAERPKGSFSTLEIQRTEQGDSAMYLCASSAGGRNTIYFGEGSWLTVV.

This clone was counted a single time. The chain combines TRBV4-3 with TRBJ2-7, with 8 positions matching TRBD1. This CDR3 spans 15 amino acids. CDR1 and CDR2 from the germline V gene are LGHNA and YSLEER. V lost 3 bases, J lost 5 bases, and 9 bases stayed unmatched. CDR3 DNA sequence: TGCGCCAGCAGCCAGGCGACAGGGGATTTCCACGAGCAGTACTTC. Protein: CASSQATGDFHEQYF.

The chain combines TRBV7-9 with TRBJ2-5; the D gene is possibly TRBD1 (6 bases). The V gene's germline CDR1 is SEHNR and CDR2 FQNEAQ (reference sequence). This CDR3 has 16 amino acids. Trimming stripped 1 base from V and 4 bases from J, with 16 bases between. This chain's CDR3 is CASSLGGGESIETQYF. The DNA for the CDR3 is TGTGCCAGCAGCTTAGGAGGGGGAGAGTCAATAGAGACCCAGTACTTC.

The chain couples TRBV18 to TRBJ2-7, with D tentatively TRBD1 (6 bases). CDR1 and CDR2 from the germline V gene are KGHSH and LQKENI. The CDR3 extends over 15 amino acids. Trimming took off 1 base at V and 3 bases at J, with 13 bases between the two ends. The DNA of the CDR3 is TGTGCCAGCTCACCACGGCCAGGGGAGCACTACGAGCAGTACTTC. Translation: CASSPRPGEHYEQYF.

This sequence joins TRBV5-5 and TRBJ2-5; 7 positions match TRBD2. The length of the CDR3 is 16 residues. The germline CDR1 and CDR2 sequences are SGHKS and YYEKEE (reference sequence). J was trimmed by 4 bases and V by 3 bases; bases with no gene match: 12. This CDR3 reads CASSSLGGGIRETQYF. Here the CDR3 DNA reads TGTGCCAGCAGCTCCCTTGGGGGGGGGATTCGAGAGACCCAGTACTTC.

The chain links TRBV9 to TRBJ1-5; D not resolved. This CDR3 spans 13 amino acids. The germline gives CDR1 SGDLS, CDR2 YYNGEE. The V end lost 9 bases, the J end lost 2 bases, and 12 bases lay between the germline ends. As DNA, the CDR3 is TGTGCCAAGCACTTGAGGGGCAATCAGCCCCAGCATTTT. Amino acids: CAKHLRGNQPQHF.

This rearrangement joins TRBV25-1 to TRBJ2-2, with TRBD1 as a possible D gene (5 bases). Trimming stripped 5 bases from V and 1 base from J, with 8 bases between. The germline gives CDR1 MGHDK, CDR2 SYGVNS. The CDR3 extends over 14 amino acids. CDR3 region: CASSRGENTGELFF. The CDR3 region has the DNA TGTGCCAGCAGTAGGGGCGAGAACACCGGGGAGCTGTTTTTT.

The chain combines TRBV9 with TRBJ1-2; D uncertain. CDR3 size: 11 residues. Trimming stripped 0 bases from V and 13 bases from J, with 10 bases between. Germline V gene sequence: CDR1 SGDLS, CDR2 YYNGEE. CDR3 region: CASSVGPRVTF. The CDR3 DNA reads TGTGCCAGCAGCGTAGGCCCCCGGGTCACCTTC. The whole variable domain, filled in from reference TRBV9 and TRBJ1-2, reads DSGVTQTPKHLITATGQRVTLRCSPRSGDLSVYWYQQSLDQGLQFLIQYYNGEERAKGNILERFSAQQFPDLHSELNLSSLELGDSALYFCASSVGPRVTFGSGTRLTVV.

A single count supports this clone. The chain has TRBV4-2 and TRBJ2-4; 7 nucleotides line up with TRBD2. This CDR3 contains 15 residues. V dropped 1 base and J dropped 8; count of bases not matched to a gene: 8. Germline values: CDR1 LGHNA, CDR2 YNFKEQ. CDR3 sequence (DNA): TGTGCCAGCAGCCAAGCGGCGGGGGAGGGGTACATTCAGTACTTC. Translating it yields CASSQAAGEGYIQYF.

The genes are TRBV5-5 and TRBJ1-2, with D possibly matching TRBD1 (6 bases). V lost 3 bases to trimming and J lost 7 bases, with 16 bases between them. This CDR3 is 14 amino acids long. Germline CDR1 SGHKS, CDR2 YYEKEE (reference sequence). The CDR3 DNA reads TGTGCCAGCAGCTCACTCAGGGGAGCTGTTGGCTACACCTTC. Translation: CASSSLRGAVGYTF.

The J gene is TRBJ2-3, the V gene TRBV10-3; 11 bases agree with TRBD2. Germline loops: CDR1 ENHRY, CDR2 SYGVKD. Germline trimming cut 1 base from V and 3 bases from J; bases unmatched to any gene: 3. This CDR3 is 16 amino acids long. The CDR3 region has the DNA TGTGCCATCAGTGAGTTTGCTAGCGGGGGGACAGATACGCAGTATTTT. It translates to CAISEFASGGTDTQYF.